This TCR beta chain was found in a study of beta chain features in type 1 diabetes. Study context: Patients and healthy donors were similar in age, gender and cell yields. Regarding the study as a whole: Significant though moderate, a shortening of TCRB CDR3s appeared in all four CD4+ subsets of Type 1 diabetes patients.

The germline V gene encodes CDR1 MGHRA and CDR2 YSYEKL. V dropped 5 bases and J dropped 4 bases, with 14 bases sitting between them. The CDR3 has 14 residues. Purity exceeded 95% in all sorted populations. A word on this clone: What it recognizes is unknown.

What was sequenced were expressed TCRB transcripts, since all of the isolated RNA had been reverse transcribed. The read count averaged around 3.6 million across naive, central memory and regulatory T cell samples. Generated by immunoSEQ multiplex PCR, the TCRdb table keeps only in-frame clones and is missing some. The data hold 600,000 to 650,000 clones, with about 16% observed a single time. The chain carries TRBV4-1 and TRBJ1-1; possible D gene TRBD1, 5 bases. The sample comprised naive CD4+ T cells from blood. This TCR was sampled from a man aged 18 to 29 in good health. CDR3 region: CASSGGRASTEAFF. The CDR3 nucleotides read TGCGCCAGCAGCGGGGGGAGGGCGAGCACTGAAGCTTTCTTT.